The T cell receptor beta chain under discussion was sequenced for a study of blood T cells in healthy people across ages. Whole-study findings and limits: Older age coincided with a roughly linear decline in TCR beta diversity per million T cells.

Germline CDR1 is MDHEN and CDR2 is SYDVKM. This CDR3 is built from 15 residues. Sample-barcoded 5' priming and a J-beta primer mix drove a second PCR of 7 to 11 cycles. A template-switch adaptor with 12 random nucleotides tagged each cDNA molecule. TCRdb analysed the 5' RACE reads with MiXCR anew, one entry per CDR3 protein. Of hundreds of thousands of distinct CDR3 sequences listed, about three fifths are singletons. Turning to this clonotype: As yet, its antigen is unknown.

The chain is built from TRBV28 and TRBJ2-4, with D possibly being TRBD2 (5 bases). The DNA matches TRBJ2-5 better at its end, which makes the J call doubtful. The source is a man aged 30 to 45 in good health. Sequenced sample: blood. The CDR3 DNA reads TGTGCCAGCAGTTTTCAACCGGGATCACAAGAGACCCAGTACTTC. Translating gives CASSFQPGSQETQYF.